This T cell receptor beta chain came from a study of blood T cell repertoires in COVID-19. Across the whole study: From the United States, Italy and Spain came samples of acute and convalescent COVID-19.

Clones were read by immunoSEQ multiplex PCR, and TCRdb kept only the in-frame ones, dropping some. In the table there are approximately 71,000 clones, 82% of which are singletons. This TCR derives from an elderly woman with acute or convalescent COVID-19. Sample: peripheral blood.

This CDR3 reads CAWGSTFSNQPQHF. In nucleotides, the CDR3 is TGTGCCTGGGGGAGTACGTTCTCGAATCAGCCCCAGCATTTT. This chain joins TRBV30 and TRBJ1-5, with D unresolved. CDR1 is GTSNPN and CDR2 is SVGIG in the germline V gene (reference sequence). This CDR3 is 14 amino acids long. V gave up 5 bases and J gave up 4 bases, with 15 bases separating them.